The T cell receptor beta chain described here comes from a study of Tregs in tolerant kidney transplant recipients. Study-wide results and caveats: The small number of patients limits these findings pending further validation.

Note on this clone: Antigen specificity is unknown.

Libraries were prepared by immunoSEQ multiplex PCR; TCRdb keeps only in-frame clonotypes and omits some of them. The sample comprises roughly 66,000 clones, 80% to 95% of which are singletons, and 9.5% to 13% rests with the top ten. Thawed PBMCs were FACS-sorted into unstimulated CD4+CD25+CD127- regulatory T cells, CD4+CD25- non-regulatory cells, CD4 and CD8 cells. The germline V and J ends were trimmed by 5 bases and 7 bases, with 12 bases remaining between them. There are 12 residues in the CDR3. Germline V gives CDR1 SGHVS, CDR2 FQNEAQ. This receptor was identified in a human donor who received a combined kidney and bone marrow transplant. The chain carries TRBV7-8 and TRBJ2-7, with a tentative D call TRBD2 (6 bases). The material was CD8+ T cells from blood, obtained before the transplant. In DNA form, the CDR3 reads TGTGCCAGCAGCCCCGCCGGGGGAGAGCAGTACTTC. Amino acid sequence: CASSPAGGEQYF.